Below, 22 T cell receptor beta chains from the same sample are listed, as sequenced in a study of T cells expressing NK-cell markers. TCRdb processed the 5' RACE reads again and assigns one entry to each CDR3 protein, with no DNA. The sample table includes roughly 180,000 distinct CDR3 sequences. The sequenced material came from blood T cells: a sorted CD56 or NKG2C T cell subset, CD4+ or CD8+ T cells, or bulk PBMC T cells (not recorded which). The receptors stem from a man aged 18-75 years in good health.

The V gene is TRBV2, the J gene TRBJ2-7; checking the TCRdb D call of TRBD1 is not possible without DNA. From germline, CDR1 is SNHLY and CDR2 FYNNEI. CDR3 length: 15 residues. The CDR3 is CASSEAGTGYHEQYF.

The J gene is TRBJ2-7, the V gene TRBV19; the D call from TCRdb, TRBD1, cannot be confirmed without DNA. Per the germline V gene, CDR1 is LNHDA and CDR2 is SQIVND (reference sequence). The CDR3 contains 15 residues. The CDR3 sequence: CASTPGSYSSYEQYF.

The chain joins TRBV7-2 to TRBJ1-2; TCRdb indicates TRBD1, and absent DNA this call remains unverified. CDR1 and CDR2 (germline): SGHTA, FQGNSA. The CDR3 length is 15 residues. CDR3 sequence reads: CASSLLQGGSGGYTF. Combining the CDR3 with reference TRBV7-2 and TRBJ1-2 gives the whole variable domain GAGVSQSPSNKVTEKGKDVELRCDPISGHTALYWYRQSLGQGLEFLIYFQGNSAPDKSGLPSDRFSAERTGGSVSTLTIQRTQQEDSAVYLCASSLLQGGSGGYTFGSGTRLTVV.

This chain connects TRBV28 to TRBJ2-1. The CDR3 totals 13 residues. CDR1 and CDR2 (germline): MDHEN, SYDVKM. CDR3 sequence: CASSFGVGYEQFF. The complete variable domain, with remaining parts taken from reference TRBV28 and TRBJ2-1, reads DVKVTQSSRYLVKRTGEKVFLECVQDMDHENMFWYRQDPGLGLRLIYFSYDVKMKEKGDIPEGYSVSREKKERFSLILESASTNQTSMYLCASSFGVGYEQFFGPGTRLTVL.

The chain joins TRBV9 to TRBJ2-7; as DNA is missing, the TRBD1 call by TCRdb cannot be tested. The CDR3 runs to 16 residues. Germline V gene lookup returns CDR1 SGDLS and CDR2 YYNGEE. This chain's CDR3 is CASSVHPETGGYEQYF.

The J gene is TRBJ2-7, the V gene TRBV30; without DNA, the TCRdb call of TRBD1 cannot be checked. Germline CDR1 reads GTSNPN; CDR2 reads SVGIG (reference sequence). The CDR3 is made up of 12 amino acids. The chain's CDR3 is CAWSSTTREQYF.

This chain uses TRBV28 with TRBJ2-7; TCRdb proposes TRBD1, but this gene call is untestable without DNA. This CDR3 contains 16 residues. Germline CDR1 is MDHEN and CDR2 is SYDVKM. CDR3 sequence reads: CASSLFPSGGLREQYF.

The genes are TRBV7-9 and TRBJ1-2; TCRdb proposes TRBD1, but this gene call is untestable without DNA. Germline V gives CDR1 SEHNR, CDR2 FQNEAQ (reference sequence). The CDR3 loop spans 12 amino acids. The CDR3 is CASSILRGGYTF.

The chain recombines TRBV27 with TRBJ2-7; TCRdb reports TRBD1, a call that lacks DNA to check it against. The CDR3 sequence is 16 residues long. Germline lookup yields CDR1 MNHEY and CDR2 SMNVEV (reference sequence). CDR3 amino acids: CASRTGDSKFFYEQYF.

This chain joins TRBV7-8 and TRBJ2-7; the TRBD1 assignment by TCRdb is unverifiable without DNA. Germline CDR1 is SGHVS and CDR2 is FQNEAQ. The CDR3 is 15 amino acids. CDR3 sequence: CASSLATGARYEQYF.

This rearrangement joins TRBV28 to TRBJ2-1. This CDR3 has 16 residues. The germline CDR1 and CDR2 sequences are MDHEN and SYDVKM. CDR3 residues: CASSLLGEVIQYEQFF.

V usage is TRBV3-1 and J usage is TRBJ1-5. Looked up from germline, CDR1 is LGHDT and CDR2 is YNNKEL (reference sequence). The CDR3 is made up of 16 amino acids. CDR3 sequence reads: CASSQGTPYSNQPQHF. Filled out from reference TRBV3-1 and TRBJ1-5, the complete variable domain reads DTAVSQTPKYLVTQMGNDKSIKCEQNLGHDTMYWYKQDSKKFLKIMFSYNNKELIINETVPNRFSPKSPDKAHLNLHINSLELGDSAVYFCASSQGTPYSNQPQHFGDGTRLSIL.

J is TRBJ2-1 and V is TRBV15; the TRBD2 assignment by TCRdb is unverifiable without DNA. From germline, CDR1 is LNHNV and CDR2 YYDKDF (reference sequence). The CDR3 length is 19 residues. The CDR3 sequence is CATSREASGGPSSYNEQFF.

The rearrangement joins TRBV4-2 to TRBJ1-2; the TRBD1 assignment by TCRdb is unverifiable without DNA. CDR1 and CDR2 from the germline V gene are LGHNA and YNFKEQ. This CDR3 has 14 residues. CDR3 sequence reads: CASSQEQGDVGYTF.

V and J are TRBV20-1 and TRBJ1-1. Germline-derived CDR1 and CDR2 are DFQATT and SNEGSKA (reference sequence). The CDR3 loop spans 16 amino acids. The CDR3 sequence is CSARGGVLAGNTEAFF.

The chain recombines TRBV5-1 with TRBJ2-1. From germline, CDR1 is SGHRS and CDR2 YFSETQ. The CDR3 extends over 13 amino acids. The CDR3 spells CASSALAAQEQFF.

V is TRBV20-1 and J is TRBJ2-7; lacking DNA, the TRBD2 call made by TCRdb goes unchecked. The CDR3 spans 15 residues. The V gene's germline CDR1 is DFQATT and CDR2 SNEGSKA (reference sequence). This CDR3 is CSASTLAGGPYEQYF.

The chain is built from TRBV5-1 and TRBJ2-7; there is no DNA to check the TCRdb D call of TRBD2. Per germline, CDR1 SGHRS and CDR2 YFSETQ. The CDR3 sequence is 15 residues long. Here the CDR3 reads CASSLEGAPRDEQYF. The complete variable domain, with remaining parts taken from reference TRBV5-1 and TRBJ2-7, reads KAGVTQTPRYLIKTRGQQVTLSCSPISGHRSVSWYQQTPGQGLQFLFEYFSETQRNKGNFPGRFSGRQFSNSRSEMNVSTLELGDSALYLCASSLEGAPRDEQYFGPGTRLTVT.

The chain carries TRBV3-1 and TRBJ2-1. The length of the CDR3 is 16 residues. Germline V gives CDR1 LGHDT, CDR2 YNNKEL (reference sequence). The CDR3 loop reads CASSQSWTGFYNEQFF.

V and J are TRBV7-6 and TRBJ2-5; absent DNA, TCRdb's TRBD1 call cannot be checked. This CDR3 comprises 15 residues. CDR1 is SGHVS and CDR2 is FNYEAQ in the germline V gene. The CDR3 region is CASSKRGTVKETQYF.

This chain connects TRBV6-6 to TRBJ2-7; TCRdb calls TRBD1, which cannot be checked without DNA. The length of the CDR3 is 12 residues. Germline loops: CDR1 MNHNY, CDR2 SVGAGI (reference sequence). CDR3 protein: CASRRDRDEQYF.

The gene calls are TRBV6-4 and TRBJ2-1; the TCRdb call, TRBD1, lacks DNA for checking. Germline lookup yields CDR1 MRHNA and CDR2 SNTAGT. The CDR3 is made up of 13 amino acids. CDR3 sequence: CASSRGESNEQFF.